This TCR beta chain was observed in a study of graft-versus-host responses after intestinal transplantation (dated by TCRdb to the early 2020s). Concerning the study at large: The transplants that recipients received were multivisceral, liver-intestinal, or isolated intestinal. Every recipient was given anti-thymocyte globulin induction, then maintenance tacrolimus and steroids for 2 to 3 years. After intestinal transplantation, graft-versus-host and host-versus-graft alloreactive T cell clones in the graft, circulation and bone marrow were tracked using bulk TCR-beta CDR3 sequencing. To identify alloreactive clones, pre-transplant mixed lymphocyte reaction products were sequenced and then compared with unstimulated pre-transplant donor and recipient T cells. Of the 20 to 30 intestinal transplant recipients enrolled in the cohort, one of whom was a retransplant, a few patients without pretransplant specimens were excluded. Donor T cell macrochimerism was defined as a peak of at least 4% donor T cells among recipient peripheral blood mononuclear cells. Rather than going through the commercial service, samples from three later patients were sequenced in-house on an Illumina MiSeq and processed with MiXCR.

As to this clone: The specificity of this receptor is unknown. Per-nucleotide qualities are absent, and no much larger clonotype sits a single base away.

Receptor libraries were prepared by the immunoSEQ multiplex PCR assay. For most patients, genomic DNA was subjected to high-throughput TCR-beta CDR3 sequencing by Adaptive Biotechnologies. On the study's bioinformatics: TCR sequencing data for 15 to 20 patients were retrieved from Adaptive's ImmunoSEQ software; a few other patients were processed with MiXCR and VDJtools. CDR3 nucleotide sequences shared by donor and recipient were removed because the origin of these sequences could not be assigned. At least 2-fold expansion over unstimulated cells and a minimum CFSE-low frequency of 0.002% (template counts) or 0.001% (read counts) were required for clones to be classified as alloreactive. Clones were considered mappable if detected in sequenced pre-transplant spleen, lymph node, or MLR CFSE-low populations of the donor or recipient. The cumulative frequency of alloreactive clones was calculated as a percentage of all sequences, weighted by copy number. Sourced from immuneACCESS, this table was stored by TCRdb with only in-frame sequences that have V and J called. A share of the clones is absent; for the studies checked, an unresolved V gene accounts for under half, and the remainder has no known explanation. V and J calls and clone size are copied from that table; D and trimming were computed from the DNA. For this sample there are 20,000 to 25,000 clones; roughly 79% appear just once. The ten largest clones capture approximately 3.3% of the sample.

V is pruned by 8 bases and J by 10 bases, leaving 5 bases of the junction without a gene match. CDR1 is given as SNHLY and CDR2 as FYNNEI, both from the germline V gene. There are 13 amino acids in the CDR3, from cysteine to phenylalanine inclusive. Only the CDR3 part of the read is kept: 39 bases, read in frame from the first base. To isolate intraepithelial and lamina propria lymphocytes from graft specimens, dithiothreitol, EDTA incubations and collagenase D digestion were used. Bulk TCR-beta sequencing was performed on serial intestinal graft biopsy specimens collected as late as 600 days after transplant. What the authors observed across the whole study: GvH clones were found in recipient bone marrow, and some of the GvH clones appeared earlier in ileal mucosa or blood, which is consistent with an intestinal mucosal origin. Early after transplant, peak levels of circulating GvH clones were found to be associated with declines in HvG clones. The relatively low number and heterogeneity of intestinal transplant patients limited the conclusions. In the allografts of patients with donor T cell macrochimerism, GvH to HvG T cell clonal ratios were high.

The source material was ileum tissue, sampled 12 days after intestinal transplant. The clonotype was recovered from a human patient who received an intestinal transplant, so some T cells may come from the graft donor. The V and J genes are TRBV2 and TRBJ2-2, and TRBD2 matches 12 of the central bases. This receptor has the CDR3 CASLAGGPEELFF. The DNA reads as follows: TGTGCCAGCCTAGCGGGAGGGCCCGAGGAGCTGTTTTTT.